This T cell receptor (beta chain) was found in a study of CD8 T cells in Susac syndrome. Study information: The Susac syndrome patients were therapy-naive, on corticosteroids, or on intravenous immunoglobulin alone at blood draw.

V was clipped by 6 bases and J by 5 bases, with 16 bases between them. The CDR3 runs 15 residues. Germline V gene lookup returns CDR1 SGHVS and CDR2 FQNEAQ. Study-level findings and limits: In total CD8+ repertoires, around 17 Susac-specific public clones were detected, and CD8+ TEMRA repertoires contained four to six.

Sequencing of TCR beta covered CD8+ and CD4+ T cells obtained from blood. RNA totalling roughly 0.45 to 1 ug underwent reverse transcription with random hexamers. Amplification of TCR beta CDR3 across 54 Vbeta and 13 Jbeta was performed with immunoSEQ multiplex PCR. TCRdb processed the immunoSEQ multiplex PCR reads anew with MiXCR; each CDR3 protein has one entry. The repertoire has under 85,000 distinct CDR3 sequences, 90% to 95% of them found once; the top ten carry around 0.45%. Details on this clonotype: Its antigen is currently unknown.

Sequenced material: CD8+ T cells from PBMCs. This sequence originates from a human donor with Susac syndrome. The gene calls are TRBV7-8 and TRBJ2-2; D is tentatively TRBD1 or TRBD2 (5 bases each). The CDR3 region has the DNA TGTGCCAGCAGAAACCGGGACGGAGAAACCGGGGAGCTGTTTTTT. It codes for CASRNRDGETGELFF.